This T cell receptor (beta chain) was captured by sequencing in a study of CD8 T cells in ankylosing spondylitis. This clonotype was recorded many times. Antigen unknown. Broader study findings: One TCR beta motif, made up of several highly homologous variants, appeared characteristic of ankylosing spondylitis blood.

Making the TCR beta libraries involved quantitative 5'-RACE with molecular barcodes. TCRdb reprocessed the 5' RACE reads via MiXCR and lists one record per CDR3 protein. The sample consists of 300,000 to 400,000 distinct CDR3 sequences, 20% to 25% of them appearing once. This clonotype was sampled from a male donor with ankylosing spondylitis. What was sequenced was blood, either unsorted or a sorted T cell fraction (not recorded which).

The CDR3 nucleotides read TGCAGCGTTGTACGGGACAGGGGGGCCTACGAGCAGTACTTC. Translation gives CSVVRDRGAYEQYF. The chain joins TRBV29-1 to TRBJ2-7, with 11 bases identical to TRBD1. V was clipped by 4 bases and J by 2 bases; unmatched bases: 4. The CDR3 runs 14 residues. The germline CDR1 and CDR2 sequences are SQVTM and ANQGSEA.